What follows are 11 T cell receptor beta chains derived from one specimen sequenced in a study of blood T cell repertoires in COVID-19. The repertoire was sequenced with immunoSEQ multiplex PCR; TCRdb's copy has only in-frame clones and lacks some. The table shows about 190,000 clones, with roughly 88% occurring only once. The sequencing input was peripheral blood. Receptor source: a woman aged 35 to 49 who had recovered from COVID-19.

V and J are TRBV4-2 and TRBJ2-7; 9 bases match TRBD2. The germline gives CDR1 LGHNA, CDR2 YNFKEQ. V lost 4 bases to trimming and J lost 2 bases; unmatched junction nucleotides: 6. The CDR3 runs to 15 residues. CDR3 DNA sequence: TGTGCCAGCAGCCCCCTGACTAGCGGAACCTACGAGCAGTACTTC. Encoded protein: CASSPLTSGTYEQYF.

The chain recombines TRBV30 with TRBJ1-1; D perhaps matches TRBD1 (6 bases). Germline CDR1 and CDR2: GTSNPN and SVGIG (reference sequence). Trimming left V 3 bases short and J 1 base short, with 9 bases between. The length of the CDR3 is 13 residues. The CDR3 sequence: CAWSSTGNTEAFF. CDR3 bases: TGTGCCTGGAGCTCGACAGGGAACACTGAAGCTTTCTTT.

The V gene is TRBV5-1, the J gene TRBJ1-1; no clear D. This CDR3 comprises 13 residues. The germline CDR1 and CDR2 sequences are SGHRS and YFSETQ. V shed 4 bases and J shed 3 bases, with 10 bases lying between them. The CDR3 region has the DNA TGCGCCAGCAGCCCTGACAAGGACACTGAAGCTTTCTTT. Amino acids: CASSPDKDTEAFF.

V is TRBV3-1 (or the pseudogene TRBV3-2) and J is TRBJ2-1; 14 bases match TRBD2. Germline CDR1 LGHDT, CDR2 YNNKEL (reference sequence). V gave up 3 bases and J gave up 10 bases; unmatched junction bases: 2. CDR3 length: 14 amino acids. The CDR3 sequence is CASSQGLAGAEQFF. The DNA of the CDR3 is TGTGCCAGCAGCCAGGGACTAGCGGGGGCCGAGCAGTTCTTC.

The rearrangement links TRBV10-3 to TRBJ2-1, with 10 bases fitting TRBD2. Germline V lookup: CDR1 ENHRY, CDR2 SYGVKD. The CDR3 has 16 amino acids. With 2 bases clipped from V and 7 bases from J, the junction kept 8 bases outside the gene matches. CDR3 in amino acids: CAISEGFGSGRNEQFF. DNA for the CDR3: TGTGCCATCAGTGAGGGGTTTGGTAGCGGGAGGAATGAGCAGTTCTTC.

The rearrangement uses TRBV7-2 and TRBJ2-7, with 8 bases that match TRBD2. V shed 1 base and J 3 bases; nucleotides not matched to a gene: 5. The length of the CDR3 is 15 residues. Germline-derived CDR1 and CDR2 are SGHTA and FQGNSA. This CDR3 reads CASSLGPAGDYEQYF. CDR3 DNA: TGTGCCAGCAGCTTAGGGCCAGCGGGGGACTACGAGCAGTACTTC.

The chain has TRBV23-1 and TRBJ2-1; TRBD1 might be the D (5 bases). TRBV23-1 is an open reading frame, and its role is uncertain. The CDR3 is 16 residues long. V was trimmed by 2 bases and J by 0 bases, leaving 11 bases between them. The CDR3 spells CASSQARQSSYNEQFF. For the CDR3, the DNA is TGCGCCAGCAGTCAAGCAAGACAGAGCTCCTACAATGAGCAGTTCTTC.

The chain links TRBV18 to TRBJ2-1; 7 positions match TRBD1. Germline V CDR1 and CDR2: KGHSH, LQKENI. This CDR3 spans 15 amino acids. The ends lost 0 bases at V and 9 bases at J; junction bases unmatched: 8. The DNA for the CDR3 is TGTGCCAGCTCACCACCGGGACAGCTTCGCAGTGAGCAGTTCTTC. Translation: CASSPPGQLRSEQFF.

This clone was seen a handful of times. The chain links TRBV23-1 to TRBJ1-5; 12 nucleotides line up with TRBD1. TRBV23-1 is an open reading frame whose function is uncertain. The V segment lost 4 bases and the J segment 0 bases; nucleotides outside the gene matches: 13. There are 20 residues in the CDR3. The CDR3 protein is CASSPQRNLGQGASNQPQHF. DNA for the CDR3: TGCGCCAGCAGTCCTCAAAGAAATTTGGGACAGGGGGCTAGCAATCAGCCCCAGCATTTT.

This chain uses TRBV4-3 with TRBJ2-1; maybe TRBD2 (5 bases). Germline lookup yields CDR1 LGHNA and CDR2 YSLEER. The V and J ends lost 1 base and 1 base respectively, with 11 bases between them. This CDR3 has 16 residues. In DNA, the CDR3 is TGCGCCAGCAGCCAAGCCGTTCTAGCTTCCTACAATGAGCAGTTCTTC. Its translation: CASSQAVLASYNEQFF.

This clone was counted a single time. This chain joins TRBV20-1 and TRBJ2-5; no definite D call. CDR3 length: 11 residues. Trimming shortened V by 2 bases and J by 2 bases, and 3 bases separated the two germline ends. The germline CDR1 and CDR2 sequences are DFQATT and SNEGSKA (reference sequence). This CDR3 is CSARLQETQYF. As DNA, the CDR3 is TGCAGTGCTAGATTACAAGAGACCCAGTACTTC.